This entry is about one TCR beta chain. Its antigen remains unidentified. Base-call qualities are not available, and no considerably larger clone is one nucleotide away. Donors formed part of the validation cohort, which comprised over a hundred subjects and was distinct from the first cohort of 550 to 850 subjects. The entry originates in a study of cytomegalovirus exposure and HLA in healthy donors listed by TCRdb under 2017. As for the study more broadly: A later analysis indicated that the 130 or so validation repertoires were generated on the platform also employed for the 700 or so repertoires of the first cohort. A separate validation cohort of approximately 120 different subjects was used in addition to the roughly 670-subject first cohort. To predict cytomegalovirus infection status, the study brought together high-throughput TCR immunosequencing, statistical association of individual TCRs with disease status, and machine learning. The study was designed to test whether signatures of past pathogen exposure could be identified by cataloging public T cell receptors.

Trimming accounts for 6 bases at V and 8 bases at J, while the number of junction bases matched to no gene is 2. In the germline V gene, CDR1 corresponds to SNHLY and CDR2 to FYNNEI. Taken from cysteine to phenylalanine, the CDR3 has 12 residues. Only CDR3 DNA remains: 36 bases, in frame from the first base. Results and caveats for the whole study, not just this receptor: Most TCR sequences were seen in very few donors, while some public TCRs were found in many individuals. A later analysis lacked HLA typing for the validation cohort, so it scored co-occurrence in that cohort across all 120 repertoires. Subsequent analysis determined that TCRs grouped into clusters in the first cohort also showed a tendency toward co-occurrence across the 90 to 150 validation repertoires, and 94% of cluster scores exceeded 0. In both the original and validation cohorts, the classifier was reported to diagnose cytomegalovirus status with high specificity and sensitivity. In vitro tests confirmed that a few of the cytomegalovirus-associated TCR beta chains recognize cytomegalovirus antigens. The authors suggested that the approach could potentially be extended to other disease states and immunological phenotypes. The study listed approximately 160 TCR beta chains as associated with cytomegalovirus.

Libraries were constructed by the immunoSEQ multiplex PCR assay. The study's processing was this. To diagnose cytomegalovirus status from the catalog of TCR beta chain sequences, a statistical classification framework was built. Sourced from immuneACCESS, this table was stored by TCRdb with only in-frame sequences that have V and J called. A share of the clones is absent; for the studies checked, an unresolved V gene accounts for under half, and the remainder has no known explanation. D and trimming were read from the DNA, whereas the V and J calls and clone size are those reported in that table. For this sample the table gives 110,000 to 150,000 clones, of which about nine tenths were detected only once. The top ten clones comprise about 0.7% of the sample.

The chain uses TRBV2 and TRBJ1-4, and TRBD1 matches 8 of the central bases. The specimen sequenced was PBMCs. The TCR sequence derives from a man between 18 and 29 years old in good health and CMV-seronegative. The DNA reads as follows: TGTGCCAGCAGCGACAGGGGCGAAAAACTGTTTTTT. This codes for CASSDRGEKLFF. The variable domain in full, with residues beyond the CDR3 obtained from the reference TRBV2 and TRBJ1-4 genes, is EPEVTQTPSHQVTQMGQEVILRCVPISNHLYFYWYRQILGQKVEFLVSFYNNEISEKSEIFDDQFSVERPDGSNFTLKIRSTKLEDSAMYFCASSDRGEKLFFGSGTQLSVL.